The entry that follows covers one T cell receptor beta chain sequence. The sample belongs to a study of blood T cell repertoires in COVID-19. With V trimmed by 4 bases and J by 6 bases, 8 bases remained unmatched. Germline V CDR1 and CDR2: SGHRS, YFSETQ. CDR3 length: 14 amino acids. Self-reported history from a screening survey and questionnaire set each donor's cohort. This table comes from immunoSEQ multiplex PCR, and its TCRdb copy is limited to in-frame clones, with some not included. The top ten clones hold roughly 4.3% of a sample with a few hundred thousand clones, 90% of them seen once. Sequencing was carried out using PBMCs or T cells enriched from blood (not recorded which). This chain uses TRBV5-1 with TRBJ2-3, with 7 bases identical to TRBD1. The clonotype originates from a woman aged 18-35 years with acute COVID-19. The DNA of the CDR3 is TGCGCCAGCAGCCCCGACAGGGAATTGGATACGCAGTATTTT. It specifies CASSPDRELDTQYF.